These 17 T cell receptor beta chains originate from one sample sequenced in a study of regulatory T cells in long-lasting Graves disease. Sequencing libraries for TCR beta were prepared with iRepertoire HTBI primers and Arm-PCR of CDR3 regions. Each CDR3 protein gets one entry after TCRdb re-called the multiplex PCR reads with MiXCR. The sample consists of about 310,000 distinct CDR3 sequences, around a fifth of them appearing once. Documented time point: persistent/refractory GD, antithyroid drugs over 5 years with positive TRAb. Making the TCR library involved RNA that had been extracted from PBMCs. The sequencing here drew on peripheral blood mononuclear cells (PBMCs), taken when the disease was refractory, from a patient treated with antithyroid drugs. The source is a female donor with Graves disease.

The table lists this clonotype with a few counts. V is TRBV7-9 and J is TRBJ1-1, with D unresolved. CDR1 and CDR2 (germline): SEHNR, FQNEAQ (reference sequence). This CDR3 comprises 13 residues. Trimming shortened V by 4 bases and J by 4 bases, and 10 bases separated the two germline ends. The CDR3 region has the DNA TGTGCCAGCAGCTCCATTTCCCTCACTGAAGCTTTCTTT. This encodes CASSSISLTEAFF. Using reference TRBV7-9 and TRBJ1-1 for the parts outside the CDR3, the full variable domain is DTGVSQNPRHKITKRGQNVTFRCDPISEHNRLYWYRQTLGQGPEFLTYFQNEAQLEKSRLLSDRFSAERPKGSFSTLEIQRTEQGDSAMYLCASSSISLTEAFFGQGTRLTVV.

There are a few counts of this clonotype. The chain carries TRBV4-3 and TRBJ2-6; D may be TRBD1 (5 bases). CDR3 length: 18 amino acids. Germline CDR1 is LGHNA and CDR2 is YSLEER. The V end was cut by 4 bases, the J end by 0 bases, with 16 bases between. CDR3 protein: CASSRQGSRDSGANVLTF. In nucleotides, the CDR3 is TGCGCCAGCAGCCGTCAGGGATCCAGGGACTCTGGGGCCAACGTCCTGACTTTC.

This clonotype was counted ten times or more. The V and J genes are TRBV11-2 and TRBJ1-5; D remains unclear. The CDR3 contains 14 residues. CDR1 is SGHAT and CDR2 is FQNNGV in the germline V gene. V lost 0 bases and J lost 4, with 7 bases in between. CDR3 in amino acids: CASSLEGNNQPQHF. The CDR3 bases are TGTGCCAGCAGCTTAGAGGGAAATAATCAGCCCCAGCATTTT.

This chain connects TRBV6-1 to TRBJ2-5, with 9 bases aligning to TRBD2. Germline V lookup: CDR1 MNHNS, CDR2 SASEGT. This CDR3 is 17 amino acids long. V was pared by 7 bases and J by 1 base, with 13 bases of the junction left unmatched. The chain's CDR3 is CASKLFYTSGRQETQYF. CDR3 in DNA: TGTGCCAGCAAACTATTTTACACTAGCGGGCGCCAAGAGACCCAGTACTTC.

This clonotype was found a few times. The CDR3 region is CASVAGTGGIGELFF. In DNA, the CDR3 is TGTGCCAGCGTGGCTGGGACAGGGGGTATAGGGGAGCTGTTTTTT. The J gene is TRBJ2-2, the V gene TRBV6-1; 11 positions match TRBD1. CDR1 is MNHNS and CDR2 is SASEGT in the germline V gene. The J segment lost 8 bases and the V segment lost 8 bases, leaving 10 bases of the junction unmatched. This CDR3 spans 15 amino acids.

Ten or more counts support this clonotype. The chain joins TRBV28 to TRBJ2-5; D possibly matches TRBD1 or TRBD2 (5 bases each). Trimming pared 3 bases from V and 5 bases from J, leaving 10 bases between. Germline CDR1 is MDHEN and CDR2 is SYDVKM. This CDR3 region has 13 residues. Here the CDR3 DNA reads TGTGCCAGCAGTTTTGGGGGAGCGGAGACCCAGTACTTC. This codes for CASSFGGAETQYF. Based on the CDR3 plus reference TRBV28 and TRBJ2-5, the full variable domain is DVKVTQSSRYLVKRTGEKVFLECVQDMDHENMFWYRQDPGLGLRLIYFSYDVKMKEKGDIPEGYSVSREKKERFSLILESASTNQTSMYLCASSFGGAETQYFGPGTRLLVL.

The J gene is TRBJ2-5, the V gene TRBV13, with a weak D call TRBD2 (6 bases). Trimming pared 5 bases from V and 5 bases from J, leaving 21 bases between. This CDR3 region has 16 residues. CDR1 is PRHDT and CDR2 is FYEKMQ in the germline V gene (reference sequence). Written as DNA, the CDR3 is TGTGCCAGCAGCCCCCTAGGCGGGGACGGACTCGAGACCCAGTACTTC. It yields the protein CASSPLGGDGLETQYF.

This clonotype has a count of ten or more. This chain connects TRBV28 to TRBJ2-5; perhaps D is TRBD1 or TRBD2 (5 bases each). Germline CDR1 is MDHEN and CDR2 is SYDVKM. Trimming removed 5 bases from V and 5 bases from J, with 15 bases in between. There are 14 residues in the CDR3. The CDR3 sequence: CASSTGTVEETQYF. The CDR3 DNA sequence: TGTGCCAGCAGTACCGGGACGGTGGAGGAGACCCAGTACTTC.

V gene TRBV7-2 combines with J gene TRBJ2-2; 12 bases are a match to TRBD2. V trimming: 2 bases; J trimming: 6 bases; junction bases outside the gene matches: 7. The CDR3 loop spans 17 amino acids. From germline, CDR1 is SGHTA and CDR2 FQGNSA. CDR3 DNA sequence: TGTGCCAGCAGCTTAATGCTAGCGGGAGGGCTAGCCGGGGAGCTGTTTTTT. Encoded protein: CASSLMLAGGLAGELFF.

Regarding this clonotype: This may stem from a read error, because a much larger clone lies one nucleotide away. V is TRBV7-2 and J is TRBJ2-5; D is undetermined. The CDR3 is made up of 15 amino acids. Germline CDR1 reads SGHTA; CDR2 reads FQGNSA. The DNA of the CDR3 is TGTGCCAGCGGCTTAGTTGCCGTCAGCTCGGAGACCCAGTACTTC. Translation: CASGLVAVSSETQYF.

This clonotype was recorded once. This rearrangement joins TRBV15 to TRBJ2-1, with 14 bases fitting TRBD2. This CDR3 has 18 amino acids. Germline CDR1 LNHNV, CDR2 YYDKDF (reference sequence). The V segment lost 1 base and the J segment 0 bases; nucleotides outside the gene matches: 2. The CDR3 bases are TGTGCCACCAGCAGAGGACTAGCGGGAGGGAGCTCCTACAATGAGCAGTTCTTC. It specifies CATSRGLAGGSSYNEQFF. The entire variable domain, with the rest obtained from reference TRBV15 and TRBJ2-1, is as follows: DAMVIQNPRYQVTQFGKPVTLSCSQTLNHNVMYWYQQKSSQAPKLLFHYYDKDFNNEADTPDNFQSRRPNTSFCFLDIRSPGLGDTAMYLCATSRGLAGGSSYNEQFFGPGTRLTVL.

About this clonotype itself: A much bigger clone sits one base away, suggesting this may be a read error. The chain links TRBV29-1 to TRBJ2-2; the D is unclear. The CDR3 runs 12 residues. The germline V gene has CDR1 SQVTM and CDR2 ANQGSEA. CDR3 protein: CSVGPSTRELFF. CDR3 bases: TGCAGCGTGGGTCCGAGCACCAGGGAGCTGTTTTTT.

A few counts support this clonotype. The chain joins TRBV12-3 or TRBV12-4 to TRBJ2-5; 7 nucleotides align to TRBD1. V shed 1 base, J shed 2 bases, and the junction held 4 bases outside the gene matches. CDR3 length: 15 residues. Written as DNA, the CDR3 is TGTGCCAGCAGTTTAGTTATCAGGGGGCAAGAGACCCAGTACTTC. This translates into CASSLVIRGQETQYF.

CDR3 loop: CASSNIGQGGEKLFF. The DNA of the CDR3 is TGTGCCAGCAGCAACATCGGACAGGGGGGTGAAAAACTGTTTTTT. J is TRBJ1-4 and V is TRBV12-3 or TRBV12-4; 10 bases line up with TRBD1. The V segment lost 6 bases and the J segment 7 bases; nucleotides outside the gene matches: 8. This CDR3 has 15 residues.

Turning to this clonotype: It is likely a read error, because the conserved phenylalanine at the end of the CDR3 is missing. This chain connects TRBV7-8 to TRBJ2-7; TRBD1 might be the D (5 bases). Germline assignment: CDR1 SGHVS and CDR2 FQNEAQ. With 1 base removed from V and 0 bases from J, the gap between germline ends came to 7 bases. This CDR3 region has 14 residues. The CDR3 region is CASSLGTYSYEQYL. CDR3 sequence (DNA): TGTGCCAGCAGCTTAGGGACATACTCCTACGAGCAGTACCTC.

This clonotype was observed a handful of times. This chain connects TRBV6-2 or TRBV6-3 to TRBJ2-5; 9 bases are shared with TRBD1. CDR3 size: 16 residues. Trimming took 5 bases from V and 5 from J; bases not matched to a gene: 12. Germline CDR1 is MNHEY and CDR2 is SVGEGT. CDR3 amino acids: CASSDAGDRVSETQYF. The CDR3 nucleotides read TGTGCCAGCAGTGATGCCGGGGACAGGGTTTCGGAGACCCAGTACTTC.

CDR3 sequence (DNA): TGTGCCAGCAGTTTGGGACAGGGGGCAATCGGCGAGCAGTACTTC. Amino acids: CASSLGQGAIGEQYF. The chain carries TRBV6-5 and TRBJ2-7; 12 bases agree with TRBD1. From germline, CDR1 is MNHEY and CDR2 SVGAGI. V lost 4 bases to trimming and J lost 6 bases; unmatched junction nucleotides: 7. The CDR3 is 15 amino acids.